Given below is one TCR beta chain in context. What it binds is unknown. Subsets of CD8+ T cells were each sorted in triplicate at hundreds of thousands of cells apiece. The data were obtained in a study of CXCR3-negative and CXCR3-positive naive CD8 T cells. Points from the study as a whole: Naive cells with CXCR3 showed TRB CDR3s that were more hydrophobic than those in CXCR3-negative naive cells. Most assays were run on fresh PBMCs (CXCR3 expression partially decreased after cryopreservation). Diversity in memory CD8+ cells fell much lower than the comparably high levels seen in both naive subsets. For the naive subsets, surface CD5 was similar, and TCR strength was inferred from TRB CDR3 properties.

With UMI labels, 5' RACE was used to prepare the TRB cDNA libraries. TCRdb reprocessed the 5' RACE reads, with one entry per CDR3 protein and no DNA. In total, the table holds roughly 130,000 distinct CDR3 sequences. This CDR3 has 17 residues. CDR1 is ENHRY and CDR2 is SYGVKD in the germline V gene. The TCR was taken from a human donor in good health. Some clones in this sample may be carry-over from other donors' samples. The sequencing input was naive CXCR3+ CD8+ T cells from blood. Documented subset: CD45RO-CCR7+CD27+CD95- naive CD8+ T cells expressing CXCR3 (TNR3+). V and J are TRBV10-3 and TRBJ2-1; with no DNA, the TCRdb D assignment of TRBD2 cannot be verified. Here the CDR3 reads CAISESRLAMASNEQFF.